This T cell receptor (beta chain) derives from a study of metastatic and nonmetastatic thyroid tumors. Overall study context: Across peripheral blood and tumor or nodule tissue samples taken from malignant and benign thyroid patients, the repertoires were compared with one another. Regarding the study as a whole: Malignant thyroid tumors reportedly had TCR beta diversity that was significantly higher than in benign nodules, in blood and tumor.

As handled by the study authors: In papillary thyroid cancer, a distant-metastasis classifier was built using CDR3 differences across clinicopathological groups. TCRdb redid the clone calls on the PCR reads using MiXCR. The V and J calls were not made by the authors but by TCRdb's processing. The sample includes roughly 55,000 clones, 15% to 20% of them seen just once. This clone was found many times. The antigen is undetermined. No treatment of any kind had been given to any patient before thyroid surgery. The receptor was derived from a male donor with papillary thyroid cancer or a benign thyroid nodule (not recorded which). Some clones in this sample may be carry-over from other donors' samples. Sequenced input: blood.

The CDR3 DNA reads TGTGCCAGCAGCCTGAGGGACCTGAACACTGAAGCTTTCTTT. Protein: CASSLRDLNTEAFF. The V gene is TRBV7-9, the J gene TRBJ1-1, with TRBD1 as a possible D gene (5 bases). With 5 bases removed from V and 0 bases from J, the gap between germline ends came to 10 bases. The CDR3 spans 14 residues. The germline gives CDR1 SEHNR, CDR2 FQNEAQ (reference sequence).